This entry is about one TCR beta chain. No antigen is known for it. No base quality values were provided; no much bigger clone lies one nucleotide off. TCRdb records Illumina HiSeq 1500 as the sequencer. TCRdb trimmed the raw reads at Q25, called clones with MiXCR and kept productive beta chains. For every CDR3 protein sequence, its rows merge into one entry that carries the most common genes and DNA. In this sample the table shows over 55,000 distinct CDR3 sequences, over 20% of which occur a single time. The top ten clonotypes cover around 70% of the sample. V has 1 base trimmed and J has 3 bases trimmed; junction bases matching no gene number 4. The CDR3 runs 15 residues from the cysteine to the phenylalanine. Just the 45-base CDR3 DNA is kept, in frame starting at base 1. Via the germline V gene (reference sequence), CDR1 is DFQATT and CDR2 SNEGSKA. The sample belongs to a study of T cell repertoires in cytomegalovirus infection (dated by TCRdb to the late 2010s). Describing the broader study: Recently identified HLA-C-restricted CMV epitopes, whose presentation resists viral immunomodulation, were targeted by peptide stimulations together with well-studied HLA-B-restricted epitopes. Because public TCR beta signatures pointed to carriage of CMV infection together with the matching HLA type, the HLA type of each donor mattered for the analysis. General findings and caveats noted by the study authors: Cumulative frequency of public TCR beta family members discriminated carriers of CMV infection plus the relevant HLA type in this cohort and an independent 352-donor cohort. The ex vivo response was dominated by HLA-C-restricted CMV-specific TCR beta clonotypes, and the single most frequent clonotype in two of eight donors was supplied by these HLA-C-restricted clonotypes.

In the paper's terms, the treatment or condition label means: in vitro stimulation with specific CMV peptide epitopes to enrich CMV-specific T cells. The receptor comes from a human donor in good health (CMV status not recorded). Some clones in this sample may be carry-over from other donors' samples. The chain is encoded by TRBV20-1 joined to TRBJ2-1; 9 bases in the middle match TRBD2. Source: CD8+ T cells from cultured PBMCs, taken from culture after CMV antigen stimulation. The nucleotides read TGCAGTGCTAGAGTTGCTAGCGGGGTCTACAATGAGCAGTTCTTC. Its product reads: CSARVASGVYNEQFF.